This TCR beta chain appears in the sequencing data of a study of blood T cells in healthy people across ages. The study, taken as a whole, reports: The percentage of naive T cells correlated strongly with TCR beta diversity. Whereas aged donors had fewer naive CD4+ cells, long-lived donors had more of them and higher diversity.

As to this clonotype: Its target is unknown.

A second PCR of 7 to 11 cycles used a sample-barcoded 5' primer and a J-beta primer mix. TCRdb recomputed calls from the 5' RACE reads with MiXCR, one row per CDR3 protein. The sample includes over a million distinct CDR3 sequences, approximately 59% seen only once; the top ten take over 5%. Germline CDR1 is DFQATT and CDR2 is SNEGSKA (reference sequence). This CDR3 has 13 residues. V lost 3 bases, J lost 1 base, and 10 bases lay in between. Healthy individuals of Caucasian origin from Russia, aged about 6 to 100, served as donors. Each donor gave 9.5 to 10 milliliters of peripheral blood. The clonotype originates from a man aged 18-30 years in good health. V and J are TRBV20-1 and TRBJ2-7, with D possibly TRBD1 on 5 matching bases. Sequences were obtained from blood. CDR3 sequence: CSASTGRSYEQYF. The CDR3 DNA reads as TGCAGTGCTAGTACAGGTCGTTCCTACGAGCAGTACTTC.